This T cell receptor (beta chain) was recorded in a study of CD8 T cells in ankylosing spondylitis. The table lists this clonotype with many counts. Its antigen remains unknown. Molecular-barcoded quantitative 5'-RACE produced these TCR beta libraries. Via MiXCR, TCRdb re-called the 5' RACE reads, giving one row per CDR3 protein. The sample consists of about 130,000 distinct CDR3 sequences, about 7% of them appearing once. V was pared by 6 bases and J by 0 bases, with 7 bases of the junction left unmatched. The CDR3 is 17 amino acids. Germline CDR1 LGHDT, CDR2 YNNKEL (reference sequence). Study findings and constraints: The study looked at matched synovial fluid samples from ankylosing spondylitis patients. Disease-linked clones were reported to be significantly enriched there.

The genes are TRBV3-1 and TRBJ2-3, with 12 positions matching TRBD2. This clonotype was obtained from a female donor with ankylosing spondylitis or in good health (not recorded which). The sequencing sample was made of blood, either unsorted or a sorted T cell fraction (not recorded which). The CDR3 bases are TGTGCCAGCAGTGCGACTAGCGGGGGCACTAGCACAGATACGCAGTATTTT. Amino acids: CASSATSGGTSTDTQYF.